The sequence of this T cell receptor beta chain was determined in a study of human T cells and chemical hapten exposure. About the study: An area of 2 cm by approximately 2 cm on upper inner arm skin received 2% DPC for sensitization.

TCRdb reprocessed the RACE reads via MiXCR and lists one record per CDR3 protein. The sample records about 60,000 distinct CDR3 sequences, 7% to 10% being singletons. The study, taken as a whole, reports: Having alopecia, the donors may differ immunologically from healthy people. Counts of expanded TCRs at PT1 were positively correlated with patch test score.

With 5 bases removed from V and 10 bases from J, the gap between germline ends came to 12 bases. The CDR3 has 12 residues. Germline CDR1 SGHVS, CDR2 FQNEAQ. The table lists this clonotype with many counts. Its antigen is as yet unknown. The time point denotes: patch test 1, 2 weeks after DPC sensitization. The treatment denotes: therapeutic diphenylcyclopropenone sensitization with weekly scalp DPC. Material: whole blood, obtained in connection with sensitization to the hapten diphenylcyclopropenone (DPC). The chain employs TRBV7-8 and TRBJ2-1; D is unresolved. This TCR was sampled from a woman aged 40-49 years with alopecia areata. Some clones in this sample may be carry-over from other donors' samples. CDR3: CASSLQQWEQFF. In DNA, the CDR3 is TGTGCCAGCAGCCTACAGCAGTGGGAGCAGTTCTTC.